This TCR beta chain appears in the sequencing data of a study of beta chain features in type 1 diabetes. Isolated RNA was reverse transcribed in full, so expressed TCRB transcripts were sequenced. Produced via immunoSEQ multiplex PCR; TCRdb's table is partial and in-frame only. Here the sample spans about 160,000 clones, approximately 9% being singletons. The CDR3 sequence is 14 residues long. Germline lookup yields CDR1 SGHNT and CDR2 YENEEA. The J segment lost 8 bases and the V segment lost 1 base, leaving 4 bases of the junction unmatched. Findings and caveats of the study: Shortening that was moderate but significant affected the TCRB CDR3s of Type 1 diabetes patients in all four CD4+ subsets. The analysis here could not establish whether HLA type shapes TCRB rearrangement. In comparison with healthy donors, patients had naive, central memory and Treg TCRB repertoires that appeared more similar.

Sorting gave populations that all exceeded 98% purity. Points on this clone: The target antigen is unknown.

The chain combines TRBV11-3 with TRBJ2-1; 8 nucleotides line up with TRBD1. This clonotype was sampled from a woman between 18 and 30 years old with type 1 diabetes. Sequencing input: central memory CD4+ T cells from blood. Here the CDR3 DNA reads TGTGCCAGCAGCTTAGGACAGGGGAACGATGAGCAGTTCTTC. Protein sequence: CASSLGQGNDEQFF.